The rows below give T cell receptor beta chains drawn from one sample of a study of a mutant IDH1 vaccine in newly diagnosed glioma. Their cognate antigens are unknown. Assay used: immunoSEQ multiplex PCR; TCRdb lists only in-frame clones, some missing. The sample lists about 28,000 clones, around 83% occurring once. Here the sequenced sample was PBMCs, taken from a glioma patient whose treatment included an IDH1 peptide vaccine. The receptors derive from a woman in her thirties with glioma. CDR3s include the opening cysteine and the closing phenylalanine or tryptophan. Fields, in order: CDR3 protein, CDR3 DNA, D gene, CDR3 length, V gene, clone size, J gene. The D gene is left open where the match is weak. Some rows mark clone size as missing; the rest say once, few, many or name a class of expanded clone.

CASSPVGGQETQYF | TGTGCCAGCAGCCCAGTGGGGGGCCAAGAGACCCAGTACTTC | NA | 14 | TRBV6-1 | NA | TRBJ2-5
CASSLVGLGPQHF | TGTGCCAGCAGCTTAGTGGGGCTAGGGCCCCAGCATTTT | NA | 13 | TRBV7-2 | NA | TRBJ1-5
CATLTPWPDTEAFF | TGTGCCACCCTAACCCCGTGGCCTGACACTGAAGCTTTCTTT | NA | 14 | TRBV19 | NA | TRBJ1-1
CASSLGLVNEQFF | TGTGCCAGCAGCTTGGGGTTGGTGAATGAGCAGTTCTTC | NA | 13 | TRBV7-6 | NA | TRBJ2-1
CASSEWGDGQPQHF | TGCGCCAGCAGTGAGTGGGGGGACGGTCAGCCCCAGCATTTT | NA | 14 | TRBV10-2 | NA | TRBJ1-5
CASSSDRGTEAFF | TGCGCCAGCAGCTCGGACAGGGGCACTGAAGCTTTCTTT | TRBD1 | 13 | TRBV5-1 | once | TRBJ1-1
CASSHVTGTGNTIYF | TGTGCCAGCAGCCATGTCACAGGGACCGGAAACACCATATATTTT | NA | 15 | TRBV7-9 | NA | TRBJ1-3
CASGDSGDTEAFF | TGTGCCAGCGGGGACAGTGGGGACACTGAAGCTTTCTTT | TRBD1 | 13 | TRBV9 | NA | TRBJ1-1
CASSDPLLDYGYTF | TGTGCCAGCAGTGACCCCCTGCTCGACTATGGCTACACCTTC | NA | 14 | TRBV2 | NA | TRBJ1-2
CASSLGSNTGELFF | TGTGCCAGCAGCTTAGGGTCCAACACCGGGGAGCTGTTTTTT | NA | 14 | TRBV13 | NA | TRBJ2-2
CASSPLTGNQPQHF | TGTGCCAGCAGCCCCCTGACAGGGAATCAGCCCCAGCATTTT | TRBD1 | 14 | TRBV27 | NA | TRBJ1-5
CASSLAGAGNTIYF | TGTGCCAGCAGCTTAGCAGGGGCTGGAAACACCATATATTTT | NA | 14 | TRBV7-6 | NA | TRBJ1-3
CSVGSGDEQFF | TGCAGCGTTGGATCGGGGGATGAGCAGTTCTTC | NA | 11 | TRBV29-1 | NA | TRBJ2-1
CASSPTGETQYF | TGTGCCAGCAGCCCCACCGGGGAGACCCAGTACTTC | NA | 12 | TRBV4-2 | NA | TRBJ2-5
CASSLSAEYQPQHF | TGTGCCAGCAGCTTGAGTGCAGAGTATCAGCCCCAGCATTTT | NA | 14 | TRBV5-5 | NA | TRBJ1-5
CASSSTGSYEQYF | TGTGCCAGCAGCTCCACAGGGAGCTACGAGCAGTACTTC | NA | 13 | TRBV11-3 | NA | TRBJ2-7
CASSTQDSYKNIQYF | TGTGCCAGTAGTACCCAAGACAGCTACAAAAACATTCAGTACTTC | NA | 15 | TRBV19 | NA | TRBJ2-4
CAIRGDLQETQYF | TGTGCCATCAGGGGGGACTTGCAAGAGACCCAGTACTTC | NA | 13 | TRBV10-3 | NA | TRBJ2-5
CATSSFPGTAGKLFF | TGTGCCACCAGCAGCTTCCCAGGGACGGCCGGAAAACTGTTTTTT | NA | 15 | TRBV15 | once | TRBJ1-4
CASSPPGAYEQYF | TGTGCCAGCTCACCACCCGGGGCGTACGAGCAGTACTTC | NA | 13 | TRBV18 | NA | TRBJ2-7
CASSSRQGGNTEAFF | TGCGCCAGCAGCTCAAGACAGGGCGGGAACACTGAAGCTTTCTTT | TRBD1 | 15 | TRBV5-1 | once | TRBJ1-1
CASSPTSGGLYEQYF | TGTGCCAGCAGCCCGACTAGCGGGGGGTTATACGAGCAGTACTTC | TRBD2 | 15 | TRBV6-5 | NA | TRBJ2-7
CASSPGANYGYTF | TGTGCCAGCAGTCCAGGGGCTAACTATGGCTACACCTTC | NA | 13 | TRBV6-6 | NA | TRBJ1-2
CASSYPSASYEQYF | TGTGCCAGCAGCTATCCTTCGGCCTCATACGAGCAGTACTTC | NA | 14 | TRBV11-2 | NA | TRBJ2-7
CASSQFNSPFEGYTF | TGCGCCAGCAGCCAGTTCAACAGCCCCTTCGAGGGCTACACCTTC | NA | 15 | TRBV4-1 | NA | TRBJ1-2
CASSPGQGNEKLFF | TGTGCCAGCTCACCGGGACAGGGGAATGAAAAACTGTTTTTT | TRBD1 | 14 | TRBV18 | NA | TRBJ1-4
CASSPRVGGEQYF | TGTGCCAGCAGCCCCCGTGTGGGGGGGGAGCAGTACTTC | TRBD2 | 13 | TRBV11-2 | NA | TRBJ2-7
CASSLEVIETQYF | TGCGCCAGCAGCTTGGAGGTCATAGAGACCCAGTACTTC | NA | 13 | TRBV5-1 | NA | TRBJ2-5
CASSFYSMNTEAFF | TGTGCCAGCAGCTTCTACAGCATGAACACTGAAGCTTTCTTT | NA | 14 | TRBV5-4 | once | TRBJ1-1
CASSGGQPGAETQYF | TGCGCCAGCAGCGGCGGACAGCCGGGGGCGGAGACCCAGTACTTC | NA | 15 | TRBV5-1 | few | TRBJ2-5
CASSPAGTASYEQYF | TGTGCCAGCAGCCCCGCCGGGACCGCCTCCTACGAGCAGTACTTC | NA | 15 | TRBV5-5 | NA | TRBJ2-7
CASQMNTEAFF | TGTGCCAGCCAAATGAACACTGAAGCTTTCTTT | NA | 11 | TRBV6-1 | few | TRBJ1-1
CASSLRDSPYGYTF | TGTGCCAGCAGCTTGAGGGACAGCCCCTATGGCTACACCTTC | TRBD1 | 14 | TRBV5-4 | NA | TRBJ1-2
CASSFSVRLAETQYF | TGTGCCAGCAGCTTTTCCGTTCGTTTAGCGGAGACCCAGTACTTC | NA | 15 | TRBV7-6 | NA | TRBJ2-5
CASSLRGAQETQYF | TGTGCCAGCAGTTTAAGGGGGGCCCAAGAGACCCAGTACTTC | NA | 14 | TRBV6-6 | NA | TRBJ2-5
CASSLYGAGGGSPLHF | TGTGCCAGCAGCCTCTATGGGGCGGGAGGCGGGTCACCCCTCCACTTT | NA | 16 | TRBV5-4 | NA | TRBJ1-6
CASSLRHDSNQPQHF | TGTGCCAGCAGTTTAAGACACGATAGCAATCAGCCCCAGCATTTT | NA | 15 | TRBV27 | NA | TRBJ1-5
CASSSGGANYGYTF | TGCGCCAGCTCGTCCGGTGGGGCTAACTATGGCTACACCTTC | NA | 14 | TRBV4-1 | once | TRBJ1-2
CASTRDGYQPQHF | TGCGCCAGCACCCGGGACGGGTATCAGCCCCAGCATTTT | NA | 13 | TRBV10-2 | NA | TRBJ1-5
CASSPSEGGYEQYF | TGCGCCAGCAGCCCGTCGGAAGGGGGCTACGAGCAGTACTTC | NA | 14 | TRBV5-1 | NA | TRBJ2-7
CASSPNPQSGYTF | TGCGCCAGCAGCCCAAATCCCCAATCTGGCTACACCTTC | NA | 13 | TRBV5-1 | few | TRBJ1-2
CASSFRGLYGYTF | TGCGCCAGCAGCTTTCGAGGCCTCTATGGCTACACCTTC | NA | 13 | TRBV5-1 | NA | TRBJ1-2
CASRGGRGELFF | TGCGCCAGCAGAGGAGGACGGGGGGAGCTGTTTTTT | NA | 12 | TRBV5-1 | NA | TRBJ2-2
CASSLQGGSSYEQYF | TGTGCCAGCAGCTTACAGGGGGGAAGCTCCTACGAGCAGTACTTC | NA | 15 | TRBV7-3 | NA | TRBJ2-7
CASSLGGGSTEAFF | TGTGCCAGCAGCTTGGGTGGGGGGAGCACTGAAGCTTTCTTT | NA | 14 | TRBV5-4 | NA | TRBJ1-1
CASSLVHTGLGGANVLTF | TGTGCCAGCAGCTTAGTACACACAGGTCTGGGGGGGGCCAACGTCCTGACTTTC | NA | 18 | TRBV7-2 | NA | TRBJ2-6
CSVEAGAADTQYF | TGCAGCGTTGAAGCGGGGGCCGCAGATACGCAGTATTTT | NA | 13 | TRBV29-1 | NA | TRBJ2-3
CASSQEDSASYEQYF | TGTGCCAGCAGCCAAGAGGATAGCGCTTCCTACGAGCAGTACTTC | NA | 15 | TRBV4-2 | NA | TRBJ2-7
CASSLEGTQETQYF | TGTGCCAGCAGCTTAGAGGGAACACAAGAGACCCAGTACTTC | NA | 14 | TRBV7-2 | NA | TRBJ2-5
CASSIGTGFGGELFF | TGTGCCAGTAGTATAGGCACGGGGTTCGGCGGGGAGCTGTTTTTT | NA | 15 | TRBV19 | NA | TRBJ2-2
CASSLLQEYTEAFF | TGCGCCAGCAGCTTGTTGCAGGAATACACTGAAGCTTTCTTT | NA | 14 | TRBV5-1 | NA | TRBJ1-1
CASSHLAPDRSYEQYF | TGCGCCAGCAGCCACCTGGCCCCGGACAGGTCCTACGAGCAGTACTTC | TRBD1 | 16 | TRBV4-1 | NA | TRBJ2-7
CASSIQGRAFNEKLFF | TGTGCCAGTAGTATTCAGGGCCGGGCCTTTAATGAAAAACTGTTTTTT | NA | 16 | TRBV19 | NA | TRBJ1-4